Each of the 3 T cell receptor beta chains below was sequenced from the same sample in a study of technical replicates of blood from a handful of donors. Only in-frame clones appear in the TCRdb table, and some are missing; sequencing was by immunoSEQ multiplex PCR. This table holds about 73,000 clones, just over 90% found once. The material sequenced was T cells isolated from PBMCs. The receptors stem from a human donor in good health.

The chain combines TRBV10-3 with TRBJ2-1; the D gene is possibly TRBD2 (6 bases). Germline V gene sequence: CDR1 ENHRY, CDR2 SYGVKD. V lost 5 bases and J 7 bases, leaving 18 bases between the germline ends. The CDR3 has 15 amino acids. The CDR3 DNA is TGTGCCATCAGTCCGGAGGGACTCAGGGAAAATGAGCAGTTCTTC. Encoded protein: CAISPEGLRENEQFF.

The J gene is TRBJ1-2, the V gene TRBV29-1, with D maybe TRBD1 (6 bases). This CDR3 has 13 amino acids. Between the trimmed V and J ends, which lost 5 bases and 0 bases, there was a span of 10 bases. The germline V gene has CDR1 SQVTM and CDR2 ANQGSEA. The CDR3 bases are TGCAGCGTTACACAGGGAGCTAACTATGGCTACACCTTC. It encodes CSVTQGANYGYTF. Based on the CDR3 plus reference TRBV29-1 and TRBJ1-2, the full variable domain is SAVISQKPSRDICQRGTSLTIQCQVDSQVTMMFWYRQQPGQSLTLIATANQGSEATYESGFVIDKFPISRPNLTFSTLTVSNMSPEDSSIYLCSVTQGANYGYTFGSGTRLTVV.

This chain connects TRBV2 to TRBJ1-5; D might be TRBD1 (5 bases). Trimming took 10 bases from V and 6 from J, leaving 22 bases between them. The CDR3 is made up of 15 amino acids. Germline loops: CDR1 SNHLY, CDR2 FYNNEI. This chain's CDR3 is CATKKAGTGGQPQHF. CDR3 DNA sequence: TGTGCCACCAAGAAGGCCGGCACAGGCGGTCAGCCCCAGCATTTT.